This T cell receptor beta chain was captured in a study of shared clonotypes between healthy human individuals. Study details: The study drew on a couple of women and a few men aged 18 to 49 as donors. Findings of the study overall: What limited the represented genetic and exposure-history diversity was the small number of donors.

Notes on this clone: Antigen: not known.

The healthy adult donors were HIV-negative and reported no recent acute infections or vaccinations. Libraries were prepared by immunoSEQ multiplex PCR; TCRdb keeps only in-frame clonotypes and omits some of them. The sample yields 520,000 or so clones, approximately 85% seen once. The germline V and J ends were trimmed by 3 bases and 6 bases, with 11 bases remaining between them. The CDR3 covers 14 residues. Germline CDR1 reads LNHDA; CDR2 reads SQIVND (reference sequence). The specimen sequenced was PBMCs. The J gene is TRBJ1-4, the V gene TRBV19; possibly TRBD1 for D (6 bases). This TCR derives from a woman aged 40 to 50 in good health. Some clones in this sample may be carry-over from other donors' samples. The CDR3 nucleotides read TGTGCCAGTAGTATGGGGGGCCTGGATGAAAAACTGTTTTTT. It is translated as CASSMGGLDEKLFF.